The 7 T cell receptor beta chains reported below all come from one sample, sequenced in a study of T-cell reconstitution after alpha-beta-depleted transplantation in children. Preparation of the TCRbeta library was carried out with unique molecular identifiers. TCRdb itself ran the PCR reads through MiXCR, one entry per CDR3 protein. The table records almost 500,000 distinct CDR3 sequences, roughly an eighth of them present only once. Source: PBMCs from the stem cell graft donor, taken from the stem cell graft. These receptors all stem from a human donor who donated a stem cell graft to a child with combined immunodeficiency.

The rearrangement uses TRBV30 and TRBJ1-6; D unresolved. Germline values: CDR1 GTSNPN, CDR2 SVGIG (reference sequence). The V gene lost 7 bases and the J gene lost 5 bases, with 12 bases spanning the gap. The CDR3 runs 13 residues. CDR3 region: CASQVGNNSPLHF. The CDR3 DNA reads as TGTGCCTCCCAGGTTGGGAATAATTCACCCCTCCACTTT. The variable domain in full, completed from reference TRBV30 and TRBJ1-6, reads SQTIHQWPATLVQPVGSPLSLECTVEGTSNPNLYWYRQAAGRGLQLLFYSVGIGQISSEVPQNLSASRPQDRQFILSSKKLLLSDSGFYLCASQVGNNSPLHFGNGTRLTVT.

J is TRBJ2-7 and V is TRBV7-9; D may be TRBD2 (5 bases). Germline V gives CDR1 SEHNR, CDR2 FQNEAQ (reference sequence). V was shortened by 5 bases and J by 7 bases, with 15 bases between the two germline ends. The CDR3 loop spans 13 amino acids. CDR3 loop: CASSPDSLLEQYF. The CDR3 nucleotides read TGTGCCAGCAGCCCGGACTCCCTTCTAGAGCAGTACTTC.

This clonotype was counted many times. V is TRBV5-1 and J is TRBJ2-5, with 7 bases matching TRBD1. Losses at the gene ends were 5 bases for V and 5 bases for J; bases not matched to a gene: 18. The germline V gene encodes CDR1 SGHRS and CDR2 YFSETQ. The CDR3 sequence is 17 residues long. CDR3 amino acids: CASSRQGTVTGLETQYF. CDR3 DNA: TGCGCCAGCAGTCGACAGGGTACAGTTACCGGCCTCGAGACCCAGTACTTC.

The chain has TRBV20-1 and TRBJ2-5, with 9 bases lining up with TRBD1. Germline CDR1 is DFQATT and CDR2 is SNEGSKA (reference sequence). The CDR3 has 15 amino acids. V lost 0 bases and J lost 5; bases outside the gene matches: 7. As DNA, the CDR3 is TGCAGTGCTAGAGACCGGACAGGGGTAGGGGAGACCCAGTACTTC. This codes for CSARDRTGVGETQYF.

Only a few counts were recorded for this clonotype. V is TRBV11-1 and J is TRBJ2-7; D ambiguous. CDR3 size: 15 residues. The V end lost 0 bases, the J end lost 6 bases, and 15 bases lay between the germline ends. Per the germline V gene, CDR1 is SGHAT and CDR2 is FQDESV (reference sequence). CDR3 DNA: TGTGCCAGCAGCTTAGCGCAGTCCAGAACGTCCGAGCAGTACTTC. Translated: CASSLAQSRTSEQYF.

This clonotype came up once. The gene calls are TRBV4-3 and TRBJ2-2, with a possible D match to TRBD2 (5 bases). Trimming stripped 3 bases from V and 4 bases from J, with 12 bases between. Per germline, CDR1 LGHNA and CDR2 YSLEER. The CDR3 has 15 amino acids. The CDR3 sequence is CASSQSRRGTGELFF. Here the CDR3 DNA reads TGCGCCAGCAGCCAGAGCCGACGGGGCACCGGGGAGCTGTTTTTT.

CDR3 amino acids: CSVKGAGGAETYEQYF. CDR3 sequence (DNA): TGCAGCGTTAAGGGGGCGGGGGGCGCCGAGACCTACGAGCAGTACTTC. This rearrangement joins TRBV29-1 to TRBJ2-7, with D perhaps matching TRBD2 (8 bases). This CDR3 spans 16 amino acids. V was clipped by 5 bases and J by 2 bases, with 22 bases between them. Looked up from germline, CDR1 is SQVTM and CDR2 is ANQGSEA.